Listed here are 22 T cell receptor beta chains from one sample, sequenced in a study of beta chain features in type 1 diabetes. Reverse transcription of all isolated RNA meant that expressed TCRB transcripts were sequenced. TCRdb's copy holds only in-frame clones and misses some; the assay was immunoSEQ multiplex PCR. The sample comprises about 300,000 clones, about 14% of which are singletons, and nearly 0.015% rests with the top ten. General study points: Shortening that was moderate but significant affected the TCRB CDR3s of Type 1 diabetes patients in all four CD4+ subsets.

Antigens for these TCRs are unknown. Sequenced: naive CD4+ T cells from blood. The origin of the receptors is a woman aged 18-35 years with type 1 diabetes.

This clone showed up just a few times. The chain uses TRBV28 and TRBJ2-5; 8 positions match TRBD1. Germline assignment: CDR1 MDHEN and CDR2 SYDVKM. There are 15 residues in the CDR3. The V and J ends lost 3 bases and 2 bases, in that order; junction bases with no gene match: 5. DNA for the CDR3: TGTGCCAGCAGTTTTAACGGACAGGGACAAGAGACCCAGTACTTC. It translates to CASSFNGQGQETQYF.

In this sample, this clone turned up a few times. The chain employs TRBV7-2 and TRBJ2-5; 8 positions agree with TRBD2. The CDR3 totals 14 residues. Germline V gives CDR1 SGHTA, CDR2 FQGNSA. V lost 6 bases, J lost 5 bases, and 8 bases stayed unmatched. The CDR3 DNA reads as TGTGCCAGCAGTCAGCGTAGCGGGATTGAGACCCAGTACTTC. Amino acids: CASSQRSGIETQYF.

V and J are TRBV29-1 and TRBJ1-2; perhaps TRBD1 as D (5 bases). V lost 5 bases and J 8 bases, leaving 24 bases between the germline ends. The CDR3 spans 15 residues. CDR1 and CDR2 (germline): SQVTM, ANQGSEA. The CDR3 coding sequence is TGCAGCGTTAGCGACCCCCCGGGGGTGCAGGAGGGCTACACCTTC. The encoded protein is CSVSDPPGVQEGYTF.

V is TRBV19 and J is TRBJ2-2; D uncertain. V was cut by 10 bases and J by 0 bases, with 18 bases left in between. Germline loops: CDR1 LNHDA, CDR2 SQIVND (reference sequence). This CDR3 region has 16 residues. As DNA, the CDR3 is TGTGCCACCTACCCGAGACACCTCACGAACACCGGGGAGCTGTTTTTT. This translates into CATYPRHLTNTGELFF.

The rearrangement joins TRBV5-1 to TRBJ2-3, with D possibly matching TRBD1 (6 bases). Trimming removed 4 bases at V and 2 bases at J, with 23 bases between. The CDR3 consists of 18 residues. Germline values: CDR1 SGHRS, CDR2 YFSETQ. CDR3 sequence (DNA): TGCGCCAGCAGCCCCAGCCGCCAGACGGGACAAACCACAGATACGCAGTATTTT. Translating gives CASSPSRQTGQTTDTQYF.

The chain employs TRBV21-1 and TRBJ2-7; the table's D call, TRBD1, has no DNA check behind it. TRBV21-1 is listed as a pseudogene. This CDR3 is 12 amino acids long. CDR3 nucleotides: TGTGCCAGCAGCGACAGGGGTTTAGGGCAGTACGTC. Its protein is CASSDRGLGQYV.

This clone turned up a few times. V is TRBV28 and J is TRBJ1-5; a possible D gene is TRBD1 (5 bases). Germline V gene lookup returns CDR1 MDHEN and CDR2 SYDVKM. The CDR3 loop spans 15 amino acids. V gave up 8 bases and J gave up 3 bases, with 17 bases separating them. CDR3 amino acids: CASFWGGVNNQPQHF. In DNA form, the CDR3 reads TGTGCCAGCTTCTGGGGGGGAGTTAACAATCAGCCCCAGCATTTT.

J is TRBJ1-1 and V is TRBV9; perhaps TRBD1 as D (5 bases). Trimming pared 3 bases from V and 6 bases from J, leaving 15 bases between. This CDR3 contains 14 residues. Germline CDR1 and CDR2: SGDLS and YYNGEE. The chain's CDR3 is CASSAKNTGAEAFF. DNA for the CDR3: TGTGCCAGCAGCGCCAAAAACACAGGAGCTGAAGCTTTCTTT.

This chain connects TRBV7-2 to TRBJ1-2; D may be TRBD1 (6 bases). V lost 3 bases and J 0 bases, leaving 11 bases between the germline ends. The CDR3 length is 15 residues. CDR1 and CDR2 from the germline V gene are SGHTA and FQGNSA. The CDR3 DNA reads TGTGCCAGCAGCTTCTGGGACACCTCTAACTATGGCTACACCTTC. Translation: CASSFWDTSNYGYTF.

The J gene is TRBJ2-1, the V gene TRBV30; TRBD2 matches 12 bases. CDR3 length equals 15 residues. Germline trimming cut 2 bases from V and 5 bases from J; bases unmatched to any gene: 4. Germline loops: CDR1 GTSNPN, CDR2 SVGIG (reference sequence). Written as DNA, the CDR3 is TGTGCCTGGAGTCGACTAGCGGGAGCCCACAATGAGCAGTTCTTC. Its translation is CAWSRLAGAHNEQFF.

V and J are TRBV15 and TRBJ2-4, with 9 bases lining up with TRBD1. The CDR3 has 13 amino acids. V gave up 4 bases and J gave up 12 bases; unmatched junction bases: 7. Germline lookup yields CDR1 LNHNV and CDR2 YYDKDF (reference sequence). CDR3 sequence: CATSIGQGSTQYF. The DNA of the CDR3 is TGTGCCACCAGCATAGGACAGGGGTCCACTCAGTACTTC.

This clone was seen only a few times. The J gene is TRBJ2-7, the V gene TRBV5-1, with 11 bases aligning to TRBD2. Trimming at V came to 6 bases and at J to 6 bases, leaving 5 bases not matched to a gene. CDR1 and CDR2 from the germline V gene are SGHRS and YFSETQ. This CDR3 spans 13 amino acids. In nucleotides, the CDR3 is TGCGCCAGCACACTAGCGGGAGCCCGCGAGCAGTACTTC. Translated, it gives CASTLAGAREQYF.

CDR3: CASSLVGLAPYNEQFF. The DNA for the CDR3 is TGTGCCAGCAGCTTGGTGGGACTAGCGCCCTACAATGAGCAGTTCTTC. The chain employs TRBV5-6 and TRBJ2-1, with TRBD2 identical over 10 bases. Germline V gene lookup returns CDR1 SGHDT and CDR2 YYEEEE. Trimming cost V 0 bases and J 2 bases; bases outside gene matches: 2. The CDR3 runs to 16 residues.

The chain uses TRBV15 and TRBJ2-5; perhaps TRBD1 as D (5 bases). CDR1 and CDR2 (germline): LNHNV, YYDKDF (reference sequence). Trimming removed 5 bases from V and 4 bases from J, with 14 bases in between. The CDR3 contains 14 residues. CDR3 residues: CATSPGGAPETQYF. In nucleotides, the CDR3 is TGTGCCACCAGCCCTGGTGGGGCCCCAGAGACCCAGTACTTC.

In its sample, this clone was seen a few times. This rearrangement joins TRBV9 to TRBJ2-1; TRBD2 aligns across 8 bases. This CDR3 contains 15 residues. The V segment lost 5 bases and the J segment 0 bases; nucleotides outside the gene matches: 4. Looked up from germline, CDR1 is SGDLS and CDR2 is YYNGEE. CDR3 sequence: CASSSGRASYNEQFF. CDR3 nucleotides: TGTGCCAGCAGTTCCGGGAGGGCCTCCTACAATGAGCAGTTCTTC.

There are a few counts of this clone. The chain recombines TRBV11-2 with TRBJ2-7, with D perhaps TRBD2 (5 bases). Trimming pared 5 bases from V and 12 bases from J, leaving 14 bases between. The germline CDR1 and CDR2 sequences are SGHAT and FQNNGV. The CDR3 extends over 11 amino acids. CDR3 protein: CASSAIGVAYV. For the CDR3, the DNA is TGTGCCAGCAGCGCGATCGGGGTGGCGTACGTC.

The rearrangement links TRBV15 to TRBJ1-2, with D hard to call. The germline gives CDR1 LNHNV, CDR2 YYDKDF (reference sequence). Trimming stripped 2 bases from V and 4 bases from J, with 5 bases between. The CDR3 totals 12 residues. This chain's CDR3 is CATSRTGYGYTF. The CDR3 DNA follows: TGTGCCACCAGCAGAACTGGCTATGGCTACACCTTC.

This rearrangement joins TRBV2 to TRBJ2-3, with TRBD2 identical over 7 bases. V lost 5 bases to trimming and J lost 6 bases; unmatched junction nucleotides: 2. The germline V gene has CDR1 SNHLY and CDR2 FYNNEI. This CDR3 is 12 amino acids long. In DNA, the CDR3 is TGTGCCAGCAGTCAGACTAGCGATACGCAGTATTTT. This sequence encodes CASSQTSDTQYF.

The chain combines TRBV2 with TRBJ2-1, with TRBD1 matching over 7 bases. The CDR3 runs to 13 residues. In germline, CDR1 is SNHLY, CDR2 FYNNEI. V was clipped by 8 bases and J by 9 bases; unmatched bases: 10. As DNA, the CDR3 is TGTGCCAGCCGAGGACAAGGGGGCGGTGAGCAGTTCTTC. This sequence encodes CASRGQGGGEQFF.

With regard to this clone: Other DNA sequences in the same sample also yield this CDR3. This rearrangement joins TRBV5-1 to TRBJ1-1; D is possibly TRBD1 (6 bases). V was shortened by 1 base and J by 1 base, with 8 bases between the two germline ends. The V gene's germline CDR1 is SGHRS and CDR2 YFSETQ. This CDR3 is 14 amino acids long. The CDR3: CASSLQGQNTEAFF. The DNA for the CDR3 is TGCGCCAGCAGCTTGCAGGGACAGAACACTGAAGCTTTCTTT.

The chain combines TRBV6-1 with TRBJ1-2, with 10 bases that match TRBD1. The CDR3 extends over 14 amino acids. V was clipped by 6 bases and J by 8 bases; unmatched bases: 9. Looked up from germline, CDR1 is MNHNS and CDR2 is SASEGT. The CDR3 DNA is TGTGCCAGCAGCCAAATGGGGACAGGGGACGGCTACACCTTC. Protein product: CASSQMGTGDGYTF.

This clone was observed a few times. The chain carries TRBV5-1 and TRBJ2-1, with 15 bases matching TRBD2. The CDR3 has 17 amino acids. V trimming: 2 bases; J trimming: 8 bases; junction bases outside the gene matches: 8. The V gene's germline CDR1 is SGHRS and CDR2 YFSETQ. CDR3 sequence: CASSFGLAGGPGDEQFF. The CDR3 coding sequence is TGCGCCAGCAGCTTCGGACTAGCGGGAGGGCCTGGGGATGAGCAGTTCTTC. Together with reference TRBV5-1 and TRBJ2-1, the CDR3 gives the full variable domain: KAGVTQTPRYLIKTRGQQVTLSCSPISGHRSVSWYQQTPGQGLQFLFEYFSETQRNKGNFPGRFSGRQFSNSRSEMNVSTLELGDSALYLCASSFGLAGGPGDEQFFGPGTRLTVL.